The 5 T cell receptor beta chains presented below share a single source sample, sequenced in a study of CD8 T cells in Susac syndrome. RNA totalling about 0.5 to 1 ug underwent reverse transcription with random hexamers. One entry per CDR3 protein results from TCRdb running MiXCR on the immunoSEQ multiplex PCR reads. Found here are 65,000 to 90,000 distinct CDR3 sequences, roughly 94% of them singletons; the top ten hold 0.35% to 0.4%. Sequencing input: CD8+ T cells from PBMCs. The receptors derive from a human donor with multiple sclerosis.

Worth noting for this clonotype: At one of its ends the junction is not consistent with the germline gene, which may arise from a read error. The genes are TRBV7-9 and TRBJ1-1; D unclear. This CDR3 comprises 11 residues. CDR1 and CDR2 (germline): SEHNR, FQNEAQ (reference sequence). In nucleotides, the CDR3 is TGTGCCAGCACCTCACCTGGTGTAGCTCTCTTT. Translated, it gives CASTSPGVALF.

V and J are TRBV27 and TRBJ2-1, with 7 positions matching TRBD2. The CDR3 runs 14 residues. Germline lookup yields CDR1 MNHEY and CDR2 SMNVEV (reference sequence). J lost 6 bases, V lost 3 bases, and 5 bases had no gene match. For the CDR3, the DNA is TGTGCCAGCAGTTTTGGGGGAGGGGCCAATGAGCAGTTCTTC. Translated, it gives CASSFGGGANEQFF.

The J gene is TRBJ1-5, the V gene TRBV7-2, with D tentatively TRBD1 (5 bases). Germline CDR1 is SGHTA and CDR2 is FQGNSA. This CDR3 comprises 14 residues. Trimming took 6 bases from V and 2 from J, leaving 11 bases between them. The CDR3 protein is CASSSPGGNQPQHF. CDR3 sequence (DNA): TGTGCCAGCAGTTCACCGGGGGGCAATCAGCCCCAGCATTTT.

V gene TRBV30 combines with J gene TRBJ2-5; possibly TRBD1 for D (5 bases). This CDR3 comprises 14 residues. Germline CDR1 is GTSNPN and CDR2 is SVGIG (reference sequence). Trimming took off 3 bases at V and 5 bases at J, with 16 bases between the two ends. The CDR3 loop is CAWSPVGAGETQYF. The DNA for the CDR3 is TGTGCCTGGAGCCCGGTTGGGGCCGGGGAGACCCAGTACTTC.

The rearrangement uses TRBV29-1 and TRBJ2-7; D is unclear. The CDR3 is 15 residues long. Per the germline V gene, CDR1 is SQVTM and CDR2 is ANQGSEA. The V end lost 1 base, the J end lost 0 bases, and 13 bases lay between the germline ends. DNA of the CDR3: TGCAGCGTTGAAGTGTGGGTCCCTAGCTCCTACGAGCAGTACTTC. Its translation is CSVEVWVPSSYEQYF.